The rows below give T cell receptor beta chains drawn from one sample of a study of identical twins. Each CDR3 protein gets one entry after TCRdb re-called the 5' RACE reads with MiXCR. The data hold about 720,000 distinct CDR3 sequences, with 8% to 9% observed a single time. These records were also assigned to another study, of yellow fever vaccine responses in identical twins.

Source material: PBMCs. The source of these receptors is a woman in her late teens or twenties in good health. Each CDR3 is given with its conserved first and last residue. Fields, in order: V gene, D gene, clone size, J gene, CDR3 protein, CDR3 DNA. A D gene is named only where the DNA matches it firmly. Expanded clones get a size class; other rows say once, few or many, or leave the size out.

v_call: TRBV25-1; d_call: NA; clone_size: NA; j_call: TRBJ2-7; cdr3_aa: CASSESSGGQYEQYF; cdr3_nt: TGTGCCAGCAGTGAATCGTCCGGGGGGCAATACGAGCAGTACTTC
v_call: TRBV27; d_call: NA; clone_size: NA; j_call: TRBJ2-1; cdr3_aa: CASSGTGTHVRDEQFF; cdr3_nt: TGTGCCAGCAGTGGGACCGGGACCCATGTGAGGGATGAGCAGTTCTTC
v_call: TRBV6-5; d_call: NA; clone_size: few; j_call: TRBJ2-6; cdr3_aa: CASSYGQSNVLTF; cdr3_nt: TGTGCCAGCAGTTACGGACAATCCAACGTCCTGACTTTC
v_call: TRBV15; d_call: NA; clone_size: few; j_call: TRBJ2-2; cdr3_aa: CATSRAVNTGELFF; cdr3_nt: TGTGCCACCAGCAGGGCCGTAAACACCGGGGAGCTGTTTTTT
v_call: TRBV18; d_call: NA; clone_size: NA; j_call: TRBJ2-6; cdr3_aa: CASSPLSGANVLTF; cdr3_nt: TGTGCCAGCTCACCACTGTCCGGGGCCAACGTCCTGACTTTC
v_call: TRBV6-2/TRBV6-3; d_call: TRBD1; clone_size: NA; j_call: TRBJ2-4; cdr3_aa: CASRRGQGDSAKNIQYF; cdr3_nt: TGTGCCAGCAGACGGGGACAGGGCGATTCGGCCAAAAACATTCAGTACTTC
v_call: TRBV10-3; d_call: NA; clone_size: few; j_call: TRBJ2-6; cdr3_aa: CAISEFGGGVANVLTF; cdr3_nt: TGTGCCATCAGTGAGTTTGGAGGGGGGGTTGCCAACGTCCTGACTTTC
v_call: TRBV28; d_call: TRBD2; clone_size: few; j_call: TRBJ2-7; cdr3_aa: CATDSGGTYEQYF; cdr3_nt: TGTGCCACCGATAGCGGGGGAACCTACGAGCAGTACTTC
v_call: TRBV7-3; d_call: NA; clone_size: few; j_call: TRBJ2-2; cdr3_aa: CASREEKGLGGTGELFF; cdr3_nt: TGTGCCAGCAGGGAGGAGAAAGGACTTGGGGGAACCGGGGAGCTGTTTTTT
v_call: TRBV24-1; d_call: NA; clone_size: NA; j_call: TRBJ2-3; cdr3_aa: CATQDGGASTDTQYF; cdr3_nt: TGTGCCACCCAAGATGGCGGGGCTAGCACAGATACGCAGTATTTT
v_call: TRBV28; d_call: NA; clone_size: NA; j_call: TRBJ2-2; cdr3_aa: CASSLFGNTGELSF; cdr3_nt: TGTGCCAGCAGTTTATTTGGAAACACCGGGGAGCTGTCTTTT
v_call: TRBV19; d_call: NA; clone_size: few; j_call: TRBJ2-7; cdr3_aa: CASSGLAALDEQYF; cdr3_nt: TGTGCCAGTAGTGGGTTGGCGGCCTTGGACGAGCAGTACTTC
v_call: TRBV5-1; d_call: TRBD2; clone_size: many; j_call: TRBJ2-1; cdr3_aa: CASSLSGASGTYNEQFF; cdr3_nt: TGCGCCAGCAGCTTGTCTGGGGCTAGCGGAACCTACAATGAGCAGTTCTTC
v_call: TRBV4-1; d_call: NA; clone_size: few; j_call: TRBJ1-2; cdr3_aa: CASSQDGRVDYGYTF; cdr3_nt: TGCGCCAGCAGCCAAGATGGCAGGGTGGACTATGGCTACACCTTC
v_call: TRBV6-1; d_call: TRBD2; clone_size: NA; j_call: TRBJ2-6; cdr3_aa: CASRRAGAGANVLTF; cdr3_nt: TGTGCCAGCAGGAGGGCGGGGGCTGGGGCCAACGTCCTGACTTTC
v_call: TRBV12-3/TRBV12-4; d_call: NA; clone_size: NA; j_call: TRBJ2-7; cdr3_aa: CASSLGSRWYF; cdr3_nt: TGTGCCAGCAGTTTAGGCAGTAGGTGGTACTTC
v_call: TRBV6-2/TRBV6-3; d_call: NA; clone_size: NA; j_call: TRBJ2-2; cdr3_aa: CASMDTGELFF; cdr3_nt: TGTGCCAGCATGGACACCGGGGAGCTGTTTTTT
v_call: TRBV11-2; d_call: TRBD2; clone_size: many; j_call: TRBJ2-1; cdr3_aa: CASSLVGSGGFTYNEQFF; cdr3_nt: TGTGCCAGCAGCTTAGTGGGTAGCGGGGGTTTCACCTACAATGAGCAGTTCTTC
v_call: TRBV7-9; d_call: NA; clone_size: NA; j_call: TRBJ1-1; cdr3_aa: CASSLVSRNTEAFF; cdr3_nt: TGTGCCAGCAGCTTAGTGAGTAGGAACACTGAAGCTTTCTTT
v_call: TRBV20-1; d_call: TRBD2; clone_size: few; j_call: TRBJ2-1; cdr3_aa: CSARLSGTEQFF; cdr3_nt: TGCAGTGCTAGACTTAGCGGGACGGAGCAGTTCTTC
v_call: TRBV16; d_call: NA; clone_size: many; j_call: TRBJ2-1; cdr3_aa: CASSQSRGANEQFF; cdr3_nt: TGTGCCAGCAGCCAATCAAGGGGGGCAAATGAGCAGTTCTTC
v_call: TRBV28; d_call: TRBD2; clone_size: NA; j_call: TRBJ2-1; cdr3_aa: CASSDRVAGLSYNEQFF; cdr3_nt: TGTGCCAGCAGTGACCGGGTAGCGGGTCTCTCCTACAATGAGCAGTTCTTC
v_call: TRBV7-2; d_call: NA; clone_size: many; j_call: TRBJ2-3; cdr3_aa: CASSPQNTQYF; cdr3_nt: TGTGCCAGCAGCCCGCAGAATACGCAGTATTTT
v_call: TRBV7-9; d_call: NA; clone_size: NA; j_call: TRBJ2-1; cdr3_aa: CASSSLAYNGQFF; cdr3_nt: TGTGCCAGCAGCTCCCTAGCCTACAATGGGCAGTTCTTC
v_call: TRBV7-2; d_call: NA; clone_size: few; j_call: TRBJ2-1; cdr3_aa: CASSSGPNYNEQFF; cdr3_nt: TGTGCCAGCAGCTCTGGGCCGAATTACAATGAGCAGTTCTTC
v_call: TRBV7-9; d_call: NA; clone_size: NA; j_call: TRBJ2-3; cdr3_aa: CASSLDHSTDTQYF; cdr3_nt: TGTGCCAGCAGCTTAGATCACAGCACAGATACGCAGTATTTT